These 5 T cell receptor beta chains were all obtained from the same sample, sequenced in a study of identical twins. TCRdb ran MiXCR on the 5' RACE reads and lists one entry per CDR3 protein. The repertoire includes 400,000 to 550,000 distinct CDR3 sequences, 14% of them detected once, and approximately 1% sits in the top ten. These same records also appear under a second study, on yellow fever vaccine responses in identical twins.

The source material was CD4+ T cells sorted from blood. These receptors all come from a woman younger than 30 in good health.

This CDR3 is CASSVVVESGELFF. The CDR3 bases are TGTGCCAGCAGCGTAGTAGTAGAGTCCGGGGAGCTGTTTTTT. The genes are TRBV9 and TRBJ2-2; D is undetermined. The CDR3 is 14 amino acids. Germline loops: CDR1 SGDLS, CDR2 YYNGEE. V was shortened by 0 bases and J by 6 bases, with 9 bases between the two germline ends.

This clonotype came up many times. The chain joins TRBV7-9 to TRBJ1-5, with a weak D call TRBD1 (5 bases). Trimming shortened V by 4 bases and J by 0 bases, and 13 bases separated the two germline ends. CDR3 length: 16 residues. Germline V CDR1 and CDR2: SEHNR, FQNEAQ (reference sequence). The CDR3 here is CASSSGGVYSNQPQHF. The CDR3 DNA reads TGTGCCAGCAGCTCCGGGGGGGTCTATAGCAATCAGCCCCAGCATTTT. Supplemented by reference TRBV7-9 and TRBJ1-5, the full variable domain reads DTGVSQNPRHKITKRGQNVTFRCDPISEHNRLYWYRQTLGQGPEFLTYFQNEAQLEKSRLLSDRFSAERPKGSFSTLEIQRTEQGDSAMYLCASSSGGVYSNQPQHFGDGTRLSIL.

V gene TRBV5-1 combines with J gene TRBJ2-7, with a weak D call TRBD1 (5 bases). V dropped 8 bases and J dropped 0 bases, with 18 bases sitting between them. This CDR3 contains 15 residues. Germline V gene lookup returns CDR1 SGHRS and CDR2 YFSETQ. CDR3 loop: CASTDALDSSYEQYF. The CDR3 coding sequence is TGCGCCAGTACAGACGCTCTAGACAGCTCCTACGAGCAGTACTTC.

This clonotype was detected only a few times. CDR3 bases: TGTGCCAGCAGCAACAATGGGGAGACCCAGTACTTC. The encoded protein is CASSNNGETQYF. This chain links TRBV5-5 with TRBJ2-5; no clear D gene. V lost 4 bases and J 5 bases, leaving 9 bases between the germline ends. The CDR3 totals 12 residues. Looked up from germline, CDR1 is SGHKS and CDR2 is YYEKEE (reference sequence).

In this sample, this clonotype turned up a few times. The chain links TRBV11-2 to TRBJ2-3; D is ambiguous. The V end lost 8 bases, the J end lost 0 bases, and 12 bases lay between the germline ends. The CDR3 extends over 14 amino acids. Looked up from germline, CDR1 is SGHAT and CDR2 is FQNNGV. CDR3 in DNA: TGTGCCAGCCGGGCCTCGACTAGCACAGATACGCAGTATTTT. Encoded protein: CASRASTSTDTQYF.